This T cell receptor (beta chain) came from a study of T-cell reconstitution after alpha-beta-depleted transplantation in children. This clonotype appeared a few times. V was trimmed by 3 bases and J by 4 bases, leaving 12 bases between them. This CDR3 region has 15 residues. Germline CDR1 reads MDHEN; CDR2 reads SYDVKM. Preparation of the TCRbeta library involved a method that used unique molecular identifiers. In TCRdb, the PCR reads were re-called with MiXCR into one record per CDR3 protein. The data hold over 300,000 distinct CDR3 sequences, with about a tenth observed a single time. The chain links TRBV28 to TRBJ2-2; D uncertain. Sequencing was performed on PBMCs from the stem cell graft donor, taken from the stem cell graft. The clonotype originates from a human donor who donated a stem cell graft to a child with acute lymphoblastic leukemia. The DNA of the CDR3 is TGTGCCAGCAGTTTGCCCGGCGTCTCCACCGGGGAGCTGTTTTTT. Protein: CASSLPGVSTGELFF.